A single sample is the source of the 19 T cell receptor beta chains below, sequenced in a study of human T cells and chemical hapten exposure. Time point given: patch test 2, 6 weeks after DPC sensitization. Documented treatment: therapeutic diphenylcyclopropenone sensitization with weekly scalp DPC. A single record per CDR3 protein comes from TCRdb applying MiXCR to the RACE reads. The repertoire holds 350,000 to 400,000 distinct CDR3 sequences, over 6% seen once, with around 6.1% in the top ten. The sample in question was whole blood, obtained in connection with sensitization to the hapten diphenylcyclopropenone (DPC). These receptors were taken from a woman aged 18-29 years with alopecia areata. Some clones in this sample may be carry-over from other donors' samples.

This clonotype was recorded a few times. V is TRBV4-2 and J is TRBJ2-5; 9 nucleotides line up with TRBD2. The junction had 4 bases not matched to a gene; V was cut back by 1 base and J by 4 bases. This CDR3 spans 15 amino acids. Germline loops: CDR1 LGHNA, CDR2 YNFKEQ. The CDR3: CASSQGSGGSETQYF. The DNA of the CDR3 is TGTGCCAGCAGCCAAGGGAGCGGGGGGTCAGAGACCCAGTACTTC.

This clonotype was counted at least ten times. This chain uses TRBV5-1 with TRBJ2-5; TRBD1 matches at 10 bases. V was pared by 5 bases and J by 4 bases, with 11 bases of the junction left unmatched. Germline V CDR1 and CDR2: SGHRS, YFSETQ. The CDR3 extends over 16 amino acids. CDR3 residues: CASSAGGQGVAETQYF. CDR3 nucleotide sequence: TGCGCCAGCAGTGCCGGAGGACAGGGGGTGGCAGAGACCCAGTACTTC.

The chain joins TRBV6-2 or TRBV6-3 to TRBJ2-5; D not resolved. Trimming removed 2 bases from V and 5 bases from J, with 15 bases in between. The CDR3 totals 15 residues. Germline V gene lookup returns CDR1 MNHEY and CDR2 SVGEGT. In nucleotides, the CDR3 is TGTGCCAGCAGTTACCTCCTAGGGCTGACGGAGACCCAGTACTTC. Translating gives CASSYLLGLTETQYF.

This clonotype was observed a few times. The V gene is TRBV27, the J gene TRBJ2-3; D may match TRBD1 or TRBD2 (5 bases each). There are 15 residues in the CDR3. Germline V lookup: CDR1 MNHEY, CDR2 SMNVEV (reference sequence). Trimming removed 3 bases at V and 4 bases at J, with 14 bases between. CDR3 sequence: CASSFSGPPPDTQYF. CDR3 sequence (DNA): TGTGCCAGCAGTTTCTCGGGGCCCCCGCCAGATACGCAGTATTTT.

The V and J genes are TRBV20-1 and TRBJ2-3; D not resolved. Trimming removed 5 bases from V and 0 bases from J, with 12 bases in between. This CDR3 is built from 14 residues. Germline CDR1 and CDR2: DFQATT and SNEGSKA (reference sequence). CDR3 sequence (DNA): TGCAGTGCTCCGGTGATACGAAGCACAGATACGCAGTATTTT. Protein: CSAPVIRSTDTQYF.

This clonotype was detected many times. This sequence joins TRBV10-3 and TRBJ1-1; 10 bases agree with TRBD1. With 6 bases clipped from V and 3 bases from J, the junction kept 10 bases outside the gene matches. Germline V lookup: CDR1 ENHRY, CDR2 SYGVKD. The CDR3 has 16 residues. The CDR3 DNA is TGTGCCATCAGACCGGGGACAGGGGTCGGCGACACTGAAGCTTTCTTT. It specifies CAIRPGTGVGDTEAFF.

This clonotype was seen only a few times. The V call is TRBV14, the J call TRBJ1-1; D gene ambiguous. The germline V gene encodes CDR1 SGHDN and CDR2 FVKESK. Trimming shortened V by 0 bases and J by 0 bases, and 14 bases separated the two germline ends. This CDR3 is 17 amino acids long. In nucleotides, the CDR3 is TGTGCCAGCAGCCAAGAGTCAGGTCATTTCATGAACACTGAAGCTTTCTTT. Protein sequence: CASSQESGHFMNTEAFF. Drawing the rest from reference TRBV14 and TRBJ1-1, the complete variable domain is EAGVTQFPSHSVIEKGQTVTLRCDPISGHDNLYWYRRVMGKEIKFLLHFVKESKQDESGMPNNRFLAERTGGTYSTLKVQPAELEDSGVYFCASSQESGHFMNTEAFFGQGTRLTVV.

The chain combines TRBV7-9 with TRBJ2-2, with a tentative D call TRBD2 (5 bases). CDR1 is SEHNR, CDR2 FQNEAQ, per germline (reference sequence). The CDR3 length is 15 residues. V shed 5 bases and J shed 7 bases, with 17 bases lying between them. DNA of the CDR3: TGTGCCAGCAGCCATTGGGGAGAGGCCGGCGGGGAGCTGTTTTTT. Amino acids: CASSHWGEAGGELFF.

This clonotype was seen many times. The V gene is TRBV29-1, the J gene TRBJ1-1; 11 bases fit TRBD1. The germline V gene encodes CDR1 SQVTM and CDR2 ANQGSEA. V dropped 6 bases and J dropped 5; count of bases not matched to a gene: 8. The CDR3 is made up of 14 amino acids. CDR3 sequence (DNA): TGCAGCGTCGCCACGGGACAGGGGGTAACTGAAGCTTTCTTT. This sequence encodes CSVATGQGVTEAFF.

This clonotype has a count of ten or more. This sequence joins TRBV11-2 and TRBJ1-3, with D possibly being TRBD1 (6 bases). The length of the CDR3 is 16 residues. Germline CDR1 is SGHAT and CDR2 is FQNNGV. With 5 bases removed from V and 0 bases from J, the gap between germline ends came to 14 bases. CDR3 loop: CASSEGGLRSGNTIYF. The CDR3 nucleotides are TGTGCCAGCAGCGAAGGGGGGCTACGCTCTGGAAACACCATATATTTT.

The chain is built from TRBV11-2 and TRBJ2-3; D is possibly TRBD2 (6 bases). The germline V and J ends were trimmed by 0 bases and 2 bases, with 12 bases remaining between them. The CDR3 has 16 amino acids. CDR1 is SGHAT and CDR2 is FQNNGV in the germline V gene. DNA of the CDR3: TGTGCCAGCAGCTTAGACAGGGCGGGGCCCACAGATACGCAGTATTTT. The encoded protein is CASSLDRAGPTDTQYF.

This clonotype has at least ten counts. This chain connects TRBV5-1 to TRBJ1-1, with a weak D call TRBD1 (6 bases). The V gene's germline CDR1 is SGHRS and CDR2 YFSETQ. The CDR3 is made up of 16 amino acids. V dropped 4 bases and J dropped 3 bases, with 19 bases sitting between them. This chain's CDR3 is CASSLWTAGRDTEAFF. The CDR3 DNA is TGCGCCAGCAGCCTCTGGACAGCCGGGCGGGACACTGAAGCTTTCTTT.

The chain uses TRBV12-3 or TRBV12-4 and TRBJ1-6; D gene uncertain. CDR3 length equals 15 residues. Between the trimmed V and J ends, which lost 2 bases and 5 bases, there was a span of 10 bases. CDR3 region: CASSLFAGNNSPLHF. CDR3 sequence (DNA): TGTGCCAGCAGTTTATTCGCGGGAAATAATTCACCCCTCCACTTT.

V is TRBV12-3 or TRBV12-4 and J is TRBJ2-2; possibly TRBD1 for D (5 bases). The CDR3 is 18 amino acids. The V end was cut by 3 bases, the J end by 3 bases, with 20 bases between. CDR3 sequence: CASSFPRGETADTGELFF. The CDR3 bases are TGTGCCAGCAGTTTCCCCCGAGGAGAGACAGCAGACACCGGGGAGCTGTTTTTT.

This rearrangement joins TRBV7-6 to TRBJ1-2; 9 bases agree with TRBD1. This CDR3 has 17 residues. The germline V gene has CDR1 SGHVS and CDR2 FNYEAQ. V trimming: 4 bases; J trimming: 7 bases; junction bases outside the gene matches: 16. The CDR3 DNA reads as TGTGCCAGCAGCTCAGTCTATTCGAGGACAGGGGATCGTGGCTACACCTTC. Translation: CASSSVYSRTGDRGYTF.

This clonotype was counted many times. The J gene is TRBJ2-4, the V gene TRBV4-3, with 7 bases identical to TRBD1. The germline V gene has CDR1 LGHNA and CDR2 YSLEER. Losses at the gene ends were 0 bases for V and 1 base for J; bases not matched to a gene: 6. This CDR3 comprises 17 residues. CDR3 region: CASSQEIPQGAKNIQYF. The CDR3 coding sequence is TGCGCCAGCAGCCAAGAAATCCCACAGGGGGCCAAAAACATTCAGTACTTC.

This clonotype was counted at least ten times. The chain has TRBV2 and TRBJ1-2; D gene unclear. This CDR3 region has 14 residues. V was trimmed by 7 bases and J by 5 bases, leaving 17 bases between them. The germline V gene has CDR1 SNHLY and CDR2 FYNNEI. CDR3 DNA: TGTGCCAGCACCGAAACCGGGCCGTTATATGGCTACACCTTC. Amino acid sequence: CASTETGPLYGYTF.

This clonotype was seen a handful of times. V gene TRBV6-6 combines with J gene TRBJ2-7; D uncertain. V was pared by 3 bases and J by 5 bases, with 5 bases between. Germline values: CDR1 MNHNY, CDR2 SVGAGI (reference sequence). The CDR3 contains 11 residues. CDR3 region: CASSYRNEQYF. In DNA, the CDR3 is TGTGCCAGCAGTTATAGGAACGAGCAGTACTTC.

This clonotype was observed at least ten times. The chain employs TRBV12-3 or TRBV12-4 and TRBJ2-1; 7 positions agree with TRBD1. Unmatched junction bases numbered 8, after V lost 5 bases and J lost 10 bases. The length of the CDR3 is 13 residues. The DNA for the CDR3 is TGTGCCAGCAGTCATCAGGGGGATACGGAGCAGTTCTTC. This translates into CASSHQGDTEQFF.